A single sample gave rise to the 10 T cell receptor beta chains below, sequenced in a study of T cells in Graves' hyperthyroidism and ophthalmopathy. TCR beta CDR3 regions were amplified from RNA transcripts. During a first-round RT-PCR of the TCR CDR3, the HTBI primer set was used. Via MiXCR, TCRdb re-called the multiplex PCR reads, giving one row per CDR3 protein. The sample contains about 570,000 distinct CDR3 sequences, about half of which appear only once. The sequencing sample was made of peripheral blood or thyroid tissue (not recorded which). The receptors come from an adult woman with Graves' disease, either hyperthyroidism or ophthalmopathy (not recorded which).

V and J are TRBV7-9 and TRBJ1-2; D gene ambiguous. Germline loops: CDR1 SEHNR, CDR2 FQNEAQ (reference sequence). The CDR3 is made up of 14 amino acids. Trimming removed 3 bases from V and 5 bases from J, with 13 bases in between. This CDR3 is CASSFYGSEYGYTF. The DNA for the CDR3 is TGTGCCAGCAGCTTTTACGGGTCCGAATATGGCTACACCTTC.

The V and J genes are TRBV6-6 and TRBJ2-7, with TRBD2 matching over 13 bases. There are 14 residues in the CDR3. The germline V gene has CDR1 MNHNY and CDR2 SVGAGI (reference sequence). Unmatched junction bases numbered 2, after V lost 7 bases and J lost 2 bases. CDR3 nucleotides: TGTGCCAGCACGGGGACTAGCGGGGCCTACGAGCAGTACTTC. Its translation is CASTGTSGAYEQYF.

The chain has TRBV7-2 and TRBJ2-5; 14 positions agree with TRBD2. From germline, CDR1 is SGHTA and CDR2 FQGNSA. The ends lost 5 bases at V and 3 bases at J; junction bases unmatched: 11. The CDR3 is made up of 18 amino acids. This CDR3 reads CASSLNTGLAGVEETQYF. CDR3 nucleotides: TGTGCCAGCAGCCTAAACACGGGACTAGCGGGAGTGGAAGAGACCCAGTACTTC.

In this sample, this clonotype turned up many times. This chain joins TRBV25-1 and TRBJ1-6; D not resolved. Germline-derived CDR1 and CDR2 are MGHDK and SYGVNS. The CDR3 length is 11 residues. V dropped 6 bases and J dropped 8 bases, with 5 bases sitting between them. CDR3 amino acids: CASRADSPLHF. The DNA of the CDR3 is TGTGCCAGCAGGGCGGATTCACCCCTCCACTTT.

This clonotype was seen at least ten times. V usage is TRBV7-9 and J usage is TRBJ2-7; D unclear. The CDR3 runs to 12 residues. Germline loops: CDR1 SEHNR, CDR2 FQNEAQ (reference sequence). The germline V and J ends were trimmed by 1 base and 5 bases, with 6 bases remaining between them. As DNA, the CDR3 is TGTGCCAGCAGCTTAGGCCAAAACGAGCAGTACTTC. Its protein product is CASSLGQNEQYF.

The V call is TRBV2, the J call TRBJ2-2; TRBD2 aligns across 9 bases. CDR1 and CDR2 from the germline V gene are SNHLY and FYNNEI. The V and J ends lost 5 bases and 4 bases, in that order; junction bases with no gene match: 11. CDR3 length: 17 amino acids. In DNA, the CDR3 is TGTGCCAGCAGTTCCTACAGGGCGGGAGGGGGCACCGGGGAGCTGTTTTTT. It is translated as CASSSYRAGGGTGELFF.

In this sample, this clonotype turned up many times. J is TRBJ1-1 and V is TRBV2, with D unclear. This CDR3 is built from 14 residues. Looked up from germline, CDR1 is SNHLY and CDR2 is FYNNEI. V lost 4 bases and J lost 0, with 9 bases in between. CDR3 residues: CASSGQSMNTEAFF. The CDR3 DNA reads as TGTGCCAGCAGTGGTCAATCTATGAACACTGAAGCTTTCTTT.

This chain joins TRBV7-2 and TRBJ2-1; D is perhaps TRBD1 or TRBD2 (5 bases each). Germline V gives CDR1 SGHTA, CDR2 FQGNSA. The CDR3 contains 14 residues. Trimming stripped 5 bases from V and 9 bases from J, with 17 bases between. This CDR3 reads CASSPLGESSEQFF. For the CDR3, the DNA is TGTGCCAGCAGCCCCCTGGGGGAATCAAGTGAGCAGTTCTTC.

CDR3 DNA: TGTGCCAGCTCACCAGGACTAGAGATAAGCGAGCAGTACTTC. Protein: CASSPGLEISEQYF. The V call is TRBV18, the J call TRBJ2-7, with 7 bases lining up with TRBD2. The junction had 7 bases not matched to a gene; V was cut back by 2 bases and J by 6 bases. CDR1 is KGHSH, CDR2 LQKENI, per germline. The CDR3 runs 14 residues.

This clonotype showed up just a few times. The V and J genes are TRBV9 and TRBJ2-3, with 7 bases fitting TRBD2. The CDR3 sequence is 14 residues long. The germline V gene encodes CDR1 SGDLS and CDR2 YYNGEE. The V segment lost 0 bases and the J segment 3 bases; nucleotides outside the gene matches: 1. The CDR3 loop is CASSVELATDTQYF. Here the CDR3 DNA reads TGTGCCAGCAGCGTAGAACTAGCGACAGATACGCAGTATTTT. Filled out from reference TRBV9 and TRBJ2-3, the complete variable domain reads DSGVTQTPKHLITATGQRVTLRCSPRSGDLSVYWYQQSLDQGLQFLIQYYNGEERAKGNILERFSAQQFPDLHSELNLSSLELGDSALYFCASSVELATDTQYFGPGTRLTVL.